Shown below are 19 T cell receptor beta chains from a single sample sequenced in a study of blood T cells in healthy people across ages. Sample-barcoded 5' priming and a J-beta primer mix drove a second PCR of roughly 6 to 12 cycles. TCRdb ran MiXCR on the 5' RACE reads and lists one entry per CDR3 protein. The table has 750,000 to 850,000 distinct CDR3 sequences, around a quarter seen once. The same data also went into a second study, on T cells of mothers and their children.

The source material was blood. Receptors originate from a boy between 10 and 17 years old in good health.

Remarks on this clonotype: A read error is possible here, since a much larger clone lies one base away. This chain links TRBV15 with TRBJ2-4; D is uncertain. Germline CDR1 and CDR2: LNHNV and YYDKDF (reference sequence). The CDR3 has 20 residues. CDR3 in amino acids: CATSSDTRAFGIPHKDIQYF. The CDR3 nucleotides read TGTGCCACCAGCAGTGATACACGGGCTTTCGGAATACCCCACAAAGACATTCAGTACTTC.

V and J are TRBV9 and TRBJ2-7; tentatively, D is TRBD1 (5 bases). CDR3 length: 15 residues. Between the trimmed V and J ends, which lost 4 bases and 3 bases, there was a span of 17 bases. The germline gives CDR1 SGDLS, CDR2 YYNGEE. Here the CDR3 reads CASSPDRSLGYEQYF. CDR3 sequence (DNA): TGTGCCAGCAGCCCCGACAGATCCCTTGGCTACGAGCAGTACTTC.

The V and J genes are TRBV6-1 and TRBJ2-7; weak D call: TRBD1 (5 bases). The CDR3 covers 15 residues. Germline V gene lookup returns CDR1 MNHNS and CDR2 SASEGT. Trimming left V 6 bases short and J 2 bases short, with 17 bases between. In DNA, the CDR3 is TGTGCCAGCAGGGCATCCGACAGTCGTACCTACGAGCAGTACTTC. Translation: CASRASDSRTYEQYF.

This clonotype came up a few times. The rearrangement links TRBV7-6 to TRBJ1-1; tentative D call: TRBD1 (5 bases). Germline V gives CDR1 SGHVS, CDR2 FNYEAQ. V was cut by 5 bases and J by 1 base, with 8 bases left in between. The CDR3 is made up of 13 amino acids. For the CDR3, the DNA is TGTGCCAGCAGCAAGGACAAGAACACTGAAGCTTTCTTT. Protein sequence: CASSKDKNTEAFF.

The gene calls are TRBV6-2 or TRBV6-3 and TRBJ1-1; 7 nucleotides line up with TRBD1. Unmatched junction bases numbered 7, after V lost 6 bases and J lost 0 bases. CDR1 is MNHEY and CDR2 is SVGEGT in the germline V gene. The CDR3 totals 15 residues. DNA for the CDR3: TGTGCCAGCAGAACCCAGGGACAGATGAACACTGAAGCTTTCTTT. It encodes CASRTQGQMNTEAFF.

A word on this clonotype: Sequence at one end of the junction differs from germline and may be a read error. This rearrangement joins TRBV18 to TRBJ2-6; D gene uncertain. The CDR3 sequence is 13 residues long. The germline gives CDR1 KGHSH, CDR2 LQKENI. The CDR3 DNA sequence: TGTGCCAGCTCGCCTTCTGGGTCCAACGTCCTGACTTTC. Protein product: CASSPSGSNVLTF.

This clonotype has only a few counts. The V and J genes are TRBV20-1 and TRBJ2-4; D is perhaps TRBD2 (5 bases). CDR3 size: 15 residues. Germline V gene lookup returns CDR1 DFQATT and CDR2 SNEGSKA (reference sequence). The V and J ends lost 0 bases and 0 bases respectively, with 9 bases between them. CDR3 loop: CSARDPGLAKNIQYF. The CDR3 DNA reads as TGCAGTGCTAGAGATCCCGGACTAGCCAAAAACATTCAGTACTTC.

This clonotype was counted between two and nine times. The rearrangement uses TRBV12-3 or TRBV12-4 and TRBJ1-2, with D possibly TRBD1 on 5 matching bases. The CDR3 is made up of 12 amino acids. V lost 7 bases and J 2 bases, leaving 8 bases between the germline ends. CDR3 nucleotide sequence: TGTGCCAGCACCCGGGGGAACTATGGCTACACCTTC. It codes for CASTRGNYGYTF.

The rearrangement links TRBV25-1 to TRBJ2-7, with 7 bases matching TRBD1. The CDR3 covers 17 residues. From germline, CDR1 is MGHDK and CDR2 SYGVNS. Trimming at V came to 1 base and at J to 3 bases, leaving 12 bases not matched to a gene. The CDR3 nucleotides read TGTGCCAGCAGTGAATTTTCGTGGACAGGCCCTAACTACGAGCAGTACTTC. Protein sequence: CASSEFSWTGPNYEQYF.

This clonotype showed up just a few times. A read error may account for a junction end that differs from germline. The chain has TRBV2 and TRBJ2-1, with a weak D call TRBD1 (5 bases). Germline CDR1 and CDR2: SNHLY and FYNNEI. The CDR3 has 15 residues. CDR3 coding DNA: TGTGCCAGCAGTGAAACAGACAGTTCCTACAATGAGCTGTTCTTC. Translating gives CASSETDSSYNELFF.

This clonotype was counted only a few times. This chain uses TRBV19 with TRBJ1-2; TRBD1 matches at 8 bases. Germline V lookup: CDR1 LNHDA, CDR2 SQIVND (reference sequence). Trimming took 5 bases from V and 2 from J; bases not matched to a gene: 7. This CDR3 comprises 15 residues. CDR3 bases: TGTGCCAGTAGTGTCTCCGGGACAGGCAACTATGGCTACACCTTC. Encoded protein: CASSVSGTGNYGYTF.

The genes are TRBV3-1 and TRBJ2-1; D tentatively reads TRBD1 or TRBD2 (5 bases each). The V and J ends lost 3 bases and 0 bases respectively, with 18 bases between them. Germline CDR1 and CDR2: LGHDT and YNNKEL (reference sequence). The CDR3 covers 18 residues. The chain's CDR3 is CASSHLLGVPGSYNEQFF. CDR3 in DNA: TGTGCCAGCAGCCACCTACTGGGGGTGCCGGGCTCCTACAATGAGCAGTTCTTC.

This clonotype was found a few times. The chain employs TRBV6-2 or TRBV6-3 and TRBJ2-1; the D gene is possibly TRBD1 (6 bases). Germline-derived CDR1 and CDR2 are MNHEY and SVGEGT. The CDR3 has 15 amino acids. V was trimmed by 3 bases and J by 2 bases, leaving 11 bases between them. CDR3 nucleotide sequence: TGTGCCAGCAGTTATACAGGGCGACCCTACAATGAGCAGTTCTTC. Translation: CASSYTGRPYNEQFF.

The chain uses TRBV20-1 and TRBJ1-2, with 7 bases that match TRBD1. The CDR3 contains 15 residues. The V gene end was trimmed by 3 bases and the J gene end by 3 bases; junction bases not matched to a gene: 10. The V gene's germline CDR1 is DFQATT and CDR2 SNEGSKA (reference sequence). Here the CDR3 DNA reads TGCAGTGCTAGGGGGTTACAGGGGCGCCACTATGGCTACACCTTC. Protein sequence: CSARGLQGRHYGYTF.

The chain links TRBV3-1 to TRBJ1-1; D is ambiguous. The CDR3 is 14 amino acids. Between the trimmed V and J ends, which lost 4 bases and 3 bases, there was a span of 12 bases. CDR1 LGHDT and CDR2 YNNKEL come from the germline V gene (reference sequence). The CDR3 DNA follows: TGTGCCAGCAGCCCGGCCGATCCGTACACTGAAGCTTTCTTT. Translating gives CASSPADPYTEAFF. The full variable domain, with the rest looked up from reference TRBV3-1 and TRBJ1-1, is DTAVSQTPKYLVTQMGNDKSIKCEQNLGHDTMYWYKQDSKKFLKIMFSYNNKELIINETVPNRFSPKSPDKAHLNLHINSLELGDSAVYFCASSPADPYTEAFFGQGTRLTVV.

The chain recombines TRBV4-2 with TRBJ2-5, with TRBD2 identical over 8 bases. The CDR3 totals 16 residues. The V segment lost 1 base and the J segment 7 bases; nucleotides outside the gene matches: 11. Per the germline V gene, CDR1 is LGHNA and CDR2 is YNFKEQ. The CDR3 loop is CASSQGSDGGGPTQYF. The CDR3 DNA follows: TGTGCCAGCAGCCAAGGCAGCGATGGCGGGGGGCCGACCCAGTACTTC.

This clonotype turned up a few times. This rearrangement joins TRBV28 to TRBJ2-7, with 8 bases that match TRBD1. Germline loops: CDR1 MDHEN, CDR2 SYDVKM. Trimming at V came to 5 bases and at J to 0 bases, leaving 9 bases not matched to a gene. The CDR3 has 16 amino acids. CDR3 coding DNA: TGTGCCAGCAGTGGGGGACAGGTCGGTTTCTCCTACGAGCAGTACTTC. Protein: CASSGGQVGFSYEQYF.

As to this clonotype: No conserved phenylalanine or tryptophan ends this CDR3, so it is likely a read error. The V call is TRBV7-9, the J call TRBJ2-6; unclear D gene. The CDR3 extends over 14 amino acids. Germline assignment: CDR1 SEHNR and CDR2 FQNEAQ (reference sequence). Trimming cost V 4 bases and J 0 bases, with 4 bases left between them. The CDR3 DNA reads as TGTGCCAGCAGCTCCGTCTCTGGGGCCAACGTCCTGACTTTG. This translates into CASSSVSGANVLTL.

The rearrangement joins TRBV7-2 to TRBJ2-7, with 12 nucleotides matching TRBD2. Germline V gene data show CDR1 as SGHTA and CDR2 as FQGNSA. Trimming at V came to 0 bases and at J to 3 bases, leaving 3 bases not matched to a gene. The CDR3 extends over 16 amino acids. CDR3: CASSLATSGGLYEQYF. Written as DNA, the CDR3 is TGTGCCAGCAGCTTAGCGACTAGCGGGGGCCTCTACGAGCAGTACTTC.